This TCR beta chain was retrieved from a study of blood T cell repertoires in COVID-19. Study processing details: Reference gene primer amplification in the assay estimated nucleated cell counts. Only in-frame clones appear in the TCRdb table, and some are missing; sequencing was by immunoSEQ multiplex PCR. That table gives V, J and clone size, and the DNA gave D and trimming. The sample lists approximately 40,000 clones; 75% to 95% were seen once. The sequencing input was peripheral blood. The sequence was collected from a woman aged 80 or older with acute or convalescent COVID-19.

CDR3 DNA sequence: TGTGCCAGCAGCGGAACAGGGGGCTATAATTCACCCCTCCACTTT. Protein: CASSGTGGYNSPLHF. The V and J genes are TRBV9 and TRBJ1-6; TRBD1 agrees at 8 bases. Losses at the gene ends were 3 bases for V and 3 bases for J; bases not matched to a gene: 2. This CDR3 contains 15 residues. In germline, CDR1 is SGDLS, CDR2 YYNGEE.